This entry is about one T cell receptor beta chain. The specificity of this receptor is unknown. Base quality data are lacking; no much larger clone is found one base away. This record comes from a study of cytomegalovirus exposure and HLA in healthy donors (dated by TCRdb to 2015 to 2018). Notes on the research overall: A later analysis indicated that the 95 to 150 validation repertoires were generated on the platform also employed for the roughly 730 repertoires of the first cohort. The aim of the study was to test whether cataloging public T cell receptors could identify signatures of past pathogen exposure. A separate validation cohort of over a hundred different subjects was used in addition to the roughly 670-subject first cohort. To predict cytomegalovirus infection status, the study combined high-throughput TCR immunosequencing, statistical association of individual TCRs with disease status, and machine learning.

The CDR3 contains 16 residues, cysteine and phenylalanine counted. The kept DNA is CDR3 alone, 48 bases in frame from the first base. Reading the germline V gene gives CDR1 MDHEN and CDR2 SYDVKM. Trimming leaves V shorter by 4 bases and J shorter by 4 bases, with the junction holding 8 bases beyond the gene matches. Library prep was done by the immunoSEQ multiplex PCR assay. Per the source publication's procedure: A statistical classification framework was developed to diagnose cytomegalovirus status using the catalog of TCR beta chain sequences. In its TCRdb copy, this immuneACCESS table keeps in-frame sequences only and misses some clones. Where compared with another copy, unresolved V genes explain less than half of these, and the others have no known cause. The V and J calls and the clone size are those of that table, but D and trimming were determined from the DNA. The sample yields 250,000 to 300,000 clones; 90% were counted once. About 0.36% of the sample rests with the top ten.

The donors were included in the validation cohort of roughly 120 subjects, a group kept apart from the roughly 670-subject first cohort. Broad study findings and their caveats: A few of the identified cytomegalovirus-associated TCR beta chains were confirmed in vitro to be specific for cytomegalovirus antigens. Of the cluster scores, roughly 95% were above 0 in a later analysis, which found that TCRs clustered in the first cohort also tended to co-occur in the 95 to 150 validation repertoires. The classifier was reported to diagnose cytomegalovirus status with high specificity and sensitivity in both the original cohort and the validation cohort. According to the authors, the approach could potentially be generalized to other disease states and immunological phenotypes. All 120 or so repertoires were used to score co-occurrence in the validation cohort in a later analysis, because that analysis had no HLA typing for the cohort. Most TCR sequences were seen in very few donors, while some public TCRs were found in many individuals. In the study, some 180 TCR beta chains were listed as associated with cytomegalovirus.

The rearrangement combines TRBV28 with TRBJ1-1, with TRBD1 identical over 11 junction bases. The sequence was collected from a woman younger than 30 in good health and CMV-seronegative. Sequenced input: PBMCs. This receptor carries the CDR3 CASSSGQGAKITEAFF. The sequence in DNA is TGTGCCAGCAGTTCCGGACAGGGGGCGAAGATCACTGAAGCTTTCTTT.